These 2 T cell receptor beta chains share one sample of origin, sequenced in a study of graft-versus-host responses after intestinal transplantation. These TCRs are of unknown antigen specificity. TCRdb keeps only in-frame clones here, not all; method: immunoSEQ multiplex PCR. The data hold about 110,000 clones, with about nine tenths observed a single time. This material consisted of unstimulated CD4+ T cells sorted from spleen or lymph node cells, taken before transplant. Every receptor here comes from a human donor who was the organ donor for an intestinal transplant.

The chain combines TRBV7-3 with TRBJ2-3; TRBD2 matches 16 bases. CDR3 length: 20 amino acids. The V gene end was trimmed by 5 bases and the J gene end by 1 base; junction bases not matched to a gene: 12. Germline V gene sequence: CDR1 SGHTA, CDR2 FQGTGA. The CDR3 reads CASSLRPGTSGGAGTDTQYF. The CDR3 DNA follows: TGTGCCAGCAGCCTCAGGCCCGGGACTAGCGGGGGGGCAGGCACAGATACGCAGTATTTT.

The rearrangement joins TRBV7-2 to TRBJ2-1, with 10 bases fitting TRBD2. Per the germline V gene, CDR1 is SGHTA and CDR2 is FQGNSA. V lost 5 bases and J lost 8; bases outside the gene matches: 9. This CDR3 contains 15 residues. CDR3 loop: CASSGQREGQYEQFF. In DNA, the CDR3 is TGTGCCAGCAGCGGACAGCGGGAGGGCCAATATGAGCAGTTCTTC. The full variable domain, completed using reference TRBV7-2 and TRBJ2-1, is GAGVSQSPSNKVTEKGKDVELRCDPISGHTALYWYRQSLGQGLEFLIYFQGNSAPDKSGLPSDRFSAERTGGSVSTLTIQRTQQEDSAVYLCASSGQREGQYEQFFGPGTRLTVL.